These 22 T cell receptor beta chains came from one sample sequenced in a study of blood T cell repertoires in COVID-19. Using immunoSEQ multiplex PCR, the repertoire was profiled, and TCRdb retains in-frame clones only, with some absent. The sample lists 170,000 or so clones; over 75% were seen once. Sequenced input: PBMCs or T cells enriched from blood (not recorded which). These receptors all stem from a woman aged 50 to 65 who had recovered from COVID-19.

This chain connects TRBV11-3 to TRBJ2-5; D ambiguous. The germline V and J ends were trimmed by 1 base and 1 base, with 4 bases remaining between them. Germline values: CDR1 SGHNT, CDR2 YENEEA. The CDR3 spans 13 residues. The CDR3 loop is CASSLALQETQYF. The CDR3, as DNA: TGTGCCAGCAGCTTAGCTCTCCAAGAGACCCAGTACTTC.

This clone was recorded a few times. The chain employs TRBV6-5 and TRBJ1-5; D perhaps matches TRBD1 (5 bases). CDR3 length equals 15 residues. Germline V gives CDR1 MNHEY, CDR2 SVGAGI. V was trimmed by 7 bases and J by 3 bases, leaving 16 bases between them. The CDR3 DNA follows: TGTGCCAGCACCCCGCGGGGGGGTTCCAATCAGCCCCAGCATTTT. Amino acid sequence: CASTPRGGSNQPQHF.

This clone was observed a few times. The chain couples TRBV4-1 to TRBJ2-7; 7 bases match TRBD1. The germline gives CDR1 MGHRA, CDR2 YSYEKL. The CDR3 is 15 residues long. V shed 1 base, J shed 3 bases, and the junction held 6 bases outside the gene matches. The CDR3 DNA is TGCGCCAGCAGCCAAGCTTCGGGACAGAGCTACGAGCAGTACTTC. Translation: CASSQASGQSYEQYF.

The V and J genes are TRBV6-5 and TRBJ1-5, with 7 bases lining up with TRBD1. Germline CDR1 MNHEY, CDR2 SVGAGI. The CDR3 contains 15 residues. V was pared by 6 bases and J by 6 bases, with 11 bases of the junction left unmatched. CDR3 nucleotides: TGTGCCAGCAGACCGCGACAGGGAGGAGGTCAGCCCCAGCATTTT. This codes for CASRPRQGGGQPQHF.

This clone was seen just once. This CDR3 reads CSALSGTLSSYEQYF. CDR3 DNA sequence: TGCAGTGCCCTTTCCGGGACATTAAGCTCCTACGAGCAGTACTTC. The V and J genes are TRBV29-1 and TRBJ2-7; a weak D match, TRBD1 (6 bases). CDR1 and CDR2 (germline): SQVTM, ANQGSEA. The CDR3 has 15 residues.

The chain combines TRBV2 with TRBJ2-5, with TRBD2 matching over 9 bases. The CDR3 is made up of 15 amino acids. Germline assignment: CDR1 SNHLY and CDR2 FYNNEI. V gave up 6 bases and J gave up 1 base; unmatched junction bases: 6. In DNA form, the CDR3 reads TGTGCCAGCAGGCCTTGGCGGGGGGGCCAAGAGACCCAGTACTTC. It is translated as CASRPWRGGQETQYF.

The chain couples TRBV7-2 to TRBJ1-6; no definite D call. The length of the CDR3 is 15 residues. Per the germline V gene, CDR1 is SGHTA and CDR2 is FQGNSA. Trimming cost V 1 base and J 8 bases, with 12 bases left between them. The CDR3 spells CASSLGAGPYSPLHF. CDR3 in DNA: TGTGCCAGCAGCTTAGGGGCCGGCCCTTATTCACCCCTCCACTTT.

The gene calls are TRBV19 and TRBJ2-2; possibly TRBD1 for D (6 bases). Per germline, CDR1 LNHDA and CDR2 SQIVND (reference sequence). Trimming removed 5 bases from V and 2 bases from J, with 9 bases in between. The CDR3 length is 14 residues. DNA of the CDR3: TGTGCCAGTAGTCCGGACAGTAACACCGGGGAGCTGTTTTTT. Protein: CASSPDSNTGELFF.

J is TRBJ2-7 and V is TRBV6-5; 8 nucleotides agree with TRBD1. The trim removed 7 bases at V and 2 bases at J, leaving 7 bases unmatched. The germline CDR1 and CDR2 sequences are MNHEY and SVGAGI. The CDR3 sequence is 14 residues long. CDR3 protein: CASNPDRVTYEQYF. CDR3 nucleotide sequence: TGTGCCAGCAACCCGGACAGGGTAACCTACGAGCAGTACTTC.

The chain combines TRBV3-1 (or the pseudogene TRBV3-2) with TRBJ1-5; no clear D. The CDR3 is made up of 14 amino acids. Germline V CDR1 and CDR2: LGHDT, YNNKEL (reference sequence). The V gene lost 3 bases and the J gene lost 6 bases, with 12 bases spanning the gap. CDR3 sequence (DNA): TGTGCCAGCAGCCAGGGAGGGTTTGGTCAGCCCCAGCATTTT. Its translation: CASSQGGFGQPQHF.

The chain uses TRBV4-1 and TRBJ2-3; 8 nucleotides line up with TRBD2. The CDR3 extends over 14 amino acids. V was pared by 0 bases and J by 7 bases, with 3 bases of the junction left unmatched. Germline loops: CDR1 MGHRA, CDR2 YSYEKL. The CDR3 coding sequence is TGCGCCAGCAGCCAAGATCGGGAGGGGTATACGCAGTATTTT. This encodes CASSQDREGYTQYF.

The V gene is TRBV28, the J gene TRBJ1-2; possibly TRBD1 for D (6 bases). The germline CDR1 and CDR2 sequences are MDHEN and SYDVKM. CDR3 length: 11 residues. The germline V and J ends were trimmed by 6 bases and 6 bases, with 8 bases remaining between them. CDR3 bases: TGTGCCAGCAGCAGGGGCCATGGCTACACCTTC. It encodes CASSRGHGYTF.

This sequence joins TRBV5-1 and TRBJ1-1; D is ambiguous. The CDR3 runs 14 residues. Per the germline V gene, CDR1 is SGHRS and CDR2 is YFSETQ. The V and J ends lost 2 bases and 0 bases respectively, with 8 bases between them. The CDR3, as DNA: TGCGCCAGCAGCTTAACAGTAATGAACACTGAAGCTTTCTTT. Translation: CASSLTVMNTEAFF.

The CDR3 region is CASSLRLFGTGLAGGPPDTQYF. The CDR3 DNA follows: TGTGCCAGCAGCCTAAGGCTATTCGGGACAGGACTAGCGGGGGGGCCCCCAGATACGCAGTATTTT. This sequence joins TRBV28 and TRBJ2-3; TRBD2 agrees at 15 bases. The germline gives CDR1 MDHEN, CDR2 SYDVKM. Trimming at V came to 6 bases and at J to 4 bases, leaving 23 bases not matched to a gene. The CDR3 is 22 amino acids.

V gene TRBV10-2 combines with J gene TRBJ1-2; 8 nucleotides align to TRBD1. The ends lost 9 bases at V and 5 bases at J; junction bases unmatched: 8. The CDR3 has 13 residues. Germline loops: CDR1 WSHSY, CDR2 SAAADI. The CDR3 loop is CASGTGRGYGYTF. Here the CDR3 DNA reads TGCGCCAGTGGGACAGGCAGAGGGTATGGCTACACCTTC.

This clone was observed a single time. The CDR3 protein is CAISTGVGTEAFF. CDR3 nucleotide sequence: TGTGCCATCAGTACAGGGGTGGGCACTGAAGCTTTCTTT. V and J are TRBV10-3 and TRBJ1-1; 7 positions agree with TRBD1. CDR3 size: 13 residues. The germline CDR1 and CDR2 sequences are ENHRY and SYGVKD. After removal of 5 bases from V and 4 bases from J, the junction contained 4 bases not matched to a gene.

J is TRBJ1-2 and V is TRBV7-9; D not certain. Germline CDR1 is SEHNR and CDR2 is FQNEAQ (reference sequence). V gave up 1 base and J gave up 4 bases, with 13 bases separating them. The CDR3 consists of 15 residues. CDR3 protein: CASSLGGPPTYGYTF. CDR3 coding DNA: TGTGCCAGCAGCTTAGGAGGCCCCCCTACCTATGGCTACACCTTC.

The chain recombines TRBV9 with TRBJ1-2; no clear D. Germline V gives CDR1 SGDLS, CDR2 YYNGEE. The length of the CDR3 is 15 residues. V lost 4 bases to trimming and J lost 3 bases, with 16 bases between them. In DNA, the CDR3 is TGTGCCAGCAGCCCCTTAGATACAGCCCACTATGGCTACACCTTC. Its protein is CASSPLDTAHYGYTF.

The chain combines TRBV14 with TRBJ2-3; possibly TRBD2 for D (5 bases). CDR3 length: 17 residues. The V and J ends lost 1 base and 0 bases respectively, with 14 bases between them. The germline CDR1 and CDR2 sequences are SGHDN and FVKESK. The CDR3: CASSQVRRGKSTDTQYF. The DNA for the CDR3 is TGTGCCAGCAGCCAAGTCCGACGGGGAAAAAGCACAGATACGCAGTATTTT.

The J gene is TRBJ2-5, the V gene TRBV19; 9 positions agree with TRBD1. V lost 8 bases to trimming and J lost 7 bases; unmatched junction nucleotides: 8. The CDR3 is 13 amino acids. CDR1 and CDR2 from the germline V gene are LNHDA and SQIVND (reference sequence). The CDR3 loop is CASGDRARGTQYF. The CDR3 nucleotides read TGTGCCAGTGGGGACAGGGCCCGGGGGACCCAGTACTTC.

The chain couples TRBV7-9 to TRBJ2-5, with a weak D call TRBD2 (7 bases). CDR1 and CDR2 (germline): SEHNR, FQNEAQ (reference sequence). The CDR3 loop spans 15 amino acids. V was pared by 3 bases and J by 2 bases, with 13 bases between. The DNA for the CDR3 is TGTGCCAGCAGCTTGGCGGGGGCCAAACAAGAGACCCAGTACTTC. This sequence encodes CASSLAGAKQETQYF.

This chain uses TRBV19 with TRBJ2-3, with TRBD2 as a possible D gene (6 bases). This CDR3 has 14 amino acids. V lost 9 bases and J 2 bases, leaving 15 bases between the germline ends. Germline CDR1 LNHDA, CDR2 SQIVND (reference sequence). CDR3 loop: CASGSRDFTDTQYF. CDR3 nucleotide sequence: TGTGCCAGCGGATCCCGGGACTTCACAGATACGCAGTATTTT. Based on the CDR3 plus reference TRBV19 and TRBJ2-3, the full variable domain is DGGITQSPKYLFRKEGQNVTLSCEQNLNHDAMYWYRQDPGQGLRLIYYSQIVNDFQKGDIAEGYSVSREKKESFPLTVTSAQKNPTAFYLCASGSRDFTDTQYFGPGTRLTVL.